This T cell receptor (beta chain) was sequenced during a study of blood T cell repertoires in COVID-19. The overall study: COVID-19 samples from acute and convalescent phases originated in the United States, Italy and Spain. The cDNA or gDNA used as material had been derived from T cells, B-cell-depleted T cells, or PBMCs.

Germline V gene lookup returns CDR1 SGHRS and CDR2 YFSETQ. With 4 bases removed from V and 5 bases from J, the gap between germline ends came to 24 bases. The length of the CDR3 is 17 residues. Per the authors' pipeline: Nucleated cell number was recorded as an estimate derived from reference gene primer amplification. Some clones are missing from TCRdb's copy, which holds only in-frame ones; the method was immunoSEQ multiplex PCR. V and J calls and clone size are as listed in that table; D and trimming were resolved from the DNA. Here the sample spans more than 35,000 clones, over 75% being singletons.

The TCR comes from a man between 65 and 85 years old with active COVID-19. Material for sequencing was peripheral blood. V gene TRBV5-1 combines with J gene TRBJ2-5, with D perhaps TRBD1 (6 bases). This chain's CDR3 is CASSPPKLQGFVETQYF. CDR3 nucleotide sequence: TGCGCCAGCAGCCCACCAAAGTTACAGGGATTCGTGGAGACCCAGTACTTC. Full variable domain (outside the CDR3, taken from reference TRBV5-1 and TRBJ2-5): KAGVTQTPRYLIKTRGQQVTLSCSPISGHRSVSWYQQTPGQGLQFLFEYFSETQRNKGNFPGRFSGRQFSNSRSEMNVSTLELGDSALYLCASSPPKLQGFVETQYFGPGTRLLVL.